The rows below give T cell receptor beta chains drawn from one sample of a study of cytomegalovirus exposure and HLA in healthy donors. The protocol was immunoSEQ multiplex PCR, while the TCRdb copy is restricted to in-frame clones and leaves out a portion. The table shows some 200,000 clones, with approximately 70% occurring only once. Sequencing was carried out using PBMCs. The receptors were sampled from a man aged 40-55 years in good health and CMV-seropositive. CDR3s include the opening cysteine and the closing phenylalanine or tryptophan. A D gene is named only where the DNA matches it firmly. Clone sizes are given selectively: once, few, many, or a class where the clone is expanded.

V	D	length	size	J	DNA	CDR3
TRBV7-2	.	15	.	TRBJ1-2	TGTGCCAGCAGCCTGGCGCAGGCGACCTGGAAGGGCTACACCTTC	CASSLAQATWKGYTF
TRBV2	.	12	.	TRBJ2-1	TGTGCCAGCATCGTGGGGACTGGAGAGCAGTTCTTC	CASIVGTGEQFF
TRBV5-1	TRBD1	14	.	TRBJ1-6	TGCGCCAGCACCCGTGACAGGGGAAATTCACCCCTCCACTTT	CASTRDRGNSPLHF
TRBV6-1	TRBD1	14	.	TRBJ2-1	TGTGCCAGCAGCAGGGGGCTCTCCTACAATGAGCAGTTCTTC	CASSRGLSYNEQFF
TRBV5-1	.	13	.	TRBJ2-7	TGCGCCAGCAGCCCTCGACCGGGCTACGAGCAGTACTTC	CASSPRPGYEQYF
TRBV27	TRBD1	15	once	TRBJ2-1	TGTGCCAGCAGTTTAGGGACAGGGGGCTCCCATGAGCAGTTCTTC	CASSLGTGGSHEQFF
TRBV7-8	.	16	once	TRBJ2-7	TGTGCCAGCAGCTTAGAAGGGGGGGTTTTTTCCTACGAGCAGTACTTC	CASSLEGGVFSYEQYF
TRBV5-1	TRBD2	16	few	TRBJ2-6	TGCGCCAGCAGCTTGGAGGGAGGGACTGGGGCCAACGTCCTGACTTTC	CASSLEGGTGANVLTF
TRBV6-6	.	12	.	TRBJ2-7	TGTGCCAGCAGGATGGACACCTCCGAGCAGTACTTC	CASRMDTSEQYF
TRBV5-6	.	14	few	TRBJ1-1	TGTGCCAGCAGCTTGGCCCTATCCGAGGCTGAAGCTTTCTTT	CASSLALSEAEAFF
TRBV7-2	TRBD1	15	few	TRBJ2-7	TGTGCCAGCAGCTTAGGAGGGACAGGGGTTAGCGAGCAGTACTTC	CASSLGGTGVSEQYF
TRBV5-6	TRBD1	15	.	TRBJ2-7	TGTGCCAGCAGCTTGGGGACAGGGCAGACGGGGGAGCAGTACTTC	CASSLGTGQTGEQYF
TRBV28	.	16	few	TRBJ2-7	TGTGCCAGCAGTCCCCCCTTCCGGGGTTTCGCTTACGAGCAGTACTTC	CASSPPFRGFAYEQYF
TRBV13	TRBD1	16	.	TRBJ2-7	TGTGCCAGCAGCTTAGAAGGGACAGGGGGCTTCTACGAGCAGTACTTC	CASSLEGTGGFYEQYF
TRBV19	TRBD2	15	.	TRBJ2-1	TGTGCCAGTCGGACTAGCGGGGGGGAATCCAATGAGCAGTTCTTC	CASRTSGGESNEQFF
TRBV5-4	.	14	few	TRBJ1-1	TGTGCCAGCAGACCAGGACAGTCGAACACTGAAGCTTTCTTT	CASRPGQSNTEAFF
TRBV7-2	.	12	.	TRBJ1-5	TGTGCCAGCAGTGCAGGCTTCCAGCCCCAGCATTTT	CASSAGFQPQHF
TRBV4-1	TRBD1	15	few	TRBJ1-1	TGCGCCAGCAGCCAACAGACAGGGAAGAACACTGAAGCTTTCTTT	CASSQQTGKNTEAFF
TRBV27	.	16	.	TRBJ1-2	TGTGCCAGCAGTTTATGGGAGGAGACGTTAAACTATGGCTACACCTTC	CASSLWEETLNYGYTF
TRBV11-1	TRBD2	13	few	TRBJ2-1	TGTGCCAGCAGCTTCGGGACTAGTTTTGAGCAGTTCTTC	CASSFGTSFEQFF
TRBV18	TRBD2	14	once	TRBJ2-5	TGTGCCAGCTCACCACCGCTAGCGGCGTCTGCCCAGTACTTC	CASSPPLAASAQYF
TRBV28	TRBD1	14	.	TRBJ1-4	TGTGCCAGCAGTTTACAGGGGGTGCAAGAAAAACTGTTTTTT	CASSLQGVQEKLFF
TRBV28	TRBD1	14	few	TRBJ1-4	TGTGCCAGCAGTTCCGGACAGGGGAGGGAGGGACTGTTTTTT	CASSSGQGREGLFF
TRBV10-3	.	14	.	TRBJ1-1	TGTGCCATCAGTCAAGGAGCCGGGAACACTGAAGCTTTCTTT	CAISQGAGNTEAFF
TRBV7-9	.	14	.	TRBJ2-3	TGTGCCAGCAGCCCTCTGGAGCCCACAGATACGCAGTATTTT	CASSPLEPTDTQYF
TRBV28	TRBD1	16	.	TRBJ1-5	TGTGCCGCCTGGACAGGGTCTGAGGGGAATCATCAGCCCCAGCATTTT	CAAWTGSEGNHQPQHF
TRBV19	TRBD1	17	.	TRBJ1-4	TGTGCCAGTAGTACAGGGGGCAAGAAATCGACTAATGAAAAACTGTTTTTT	CASSTGGKKSTNEKLFF
TRBV6-6	TRBD1	15	once	TRBJ2-1	TGTGCCAGCAGTTACTCGGGGGCAGGGGGCAATGAGCAGTTCTTC	CASSYSGAGGNEQFF
TRBV29-1	TRBD1	15	.	TRBJ1-2	TGCAGCGTTGAGCGGACAGGGGCGGCAATTTATGGCTACACCTTC	CSVERTGAAIYGYTF
TRBV7-6	.	19	.	TRBJ1-1	TGTGCCAGCAGCTTAGCAGAAAAGGGGCGAAGCTCTTTCTACACTGAAGCTTTCTTT	CASSLAEKGRSSFYTEAFF
TRBV5-4	.	16	.	TRBJ2-1	TGTGCCAGCAGCTTGCAGGCAGGCGGGGGCCCCTGGGAGCAGTTCTTC	CASSLQAGGGPWEQFF
TRBV12-5	TRBD1	17	.	TRBJ2-6	TGTGCTAGTGGTTCTTGGGACAGCAACTCTGGGGCCAACGTCCTGACTTTC	CASGSWDSNSGANVLTF